This T cell receptor beta chain was documented in a study of spatial heterogeneity in lung cancer. This clonotype came up many times. With 4 bases removed from V and 8 bases from J, the gap between germline ends came to 9 bases. The V gene's germline CDR1 is KGHSH and CDR2 LQKENI. The CDR3 contains 13 residues. Time point given: blood at routine non-recurrence follow-up after resection. Unsorted whole RNA of tumor, nontumor lung or frozen PBMC was sequenced. TCRdb reprocessed the 5' RACE reads via MiXCR and lists one record per CDR3 protein. The sample carries 35,000 to 45,000 distinct CDR3 sequences, 6.5% to 9.5% recorded once.

This chain uses TRBV18 with TRBJ1-6, with D tentatively TRBD1 (5 bases). This TCR was recovered from a male donor with early-stage non-small cell lung cancer. The sample was PBMCs, taken at follow-up. The CDR3 region has the DNA TGTGCCAGCTCACGGTCACAGGATTCACCCCTCCACTTT. Translated: CASSRSQDSPLHF.